Listed here are 16 T cell receptor beta chains from one sample, sequenced in a study of human T cells and chemical hapten exposure. Sample time point: pre-sensitization, week 0. Sample treatment: therapeutic diphenylcyclopropenone sensitization with weekly scalp DPC. TCRdb re-called the RACE reads through MiXCR, storing one row per CDR3 protein. Among tens of thousands of distinct CDR3 sequences listed, roughly an eighth were seen once. Sequenced material: whole blood, taken in connection with sensitization to the hapten diphenylcyclopropenone (DPC). The receptors were gathered from a woman in her thirties with alopecia areata. Some clones in this sample may be carry-over from other donors' samples.

This clonotype came up many times. This rearrangement joins TRBV7-9 to TRBJ1-6; 10 positions match TRBD1. Looked up from germline, CDR1 is SEHNR and CDR2 is FQNEAQ (reference sequence). CDR3 length: 19 residues. The V and J ends lost 5 bases and 0 bases, in that order; junction bases with no gene match: 10. CDR3 sequence: CASSRRDRGRSSYNSPLHF. For the CDR3, the DNA is TGTGCCAGCAGCCGCCGGGACAGGGGCAGAAGCTCCTATAATTCACCCCTCCACTTT.

The CDR3 loop is CSVGTDQETQYF. In DNA, the CDR3 is TGCAGCGTCGGGACAGACCAAGAGACCCAGTACTTC. The chain couples TRBV29-1 to TRBJ2-5, with 7 positions matching TRBD1. V was pared by 6 bases and J by 0 bases, with 1 base of the junction left unmatched. This CDR3 is 12 amino acids long. Germline assignment: CDR1 SQVTM and CDR2 ANQGSEA.

The table lists this clonotype with many counts. The rearrangement joins TRBV6-5 to TRBJ2-1; maybe TRBD2 (6 bases). CDR1 and CDR2 from the germline V gene are MNHEY and SVGAGI. With 0 bases removed from V and 6 bases from J, the gap between germline ends came to 9 bases. The CDR3 extends over 14 amino acids. The CDR3 DNA sequence: TGTGCCAGCAGTTACTCTAGCGGTTCCAATGAGCAGTTCTTC. It translates to CASSYSSGSNEQFF.

The chain uses TRBV28 and TRBJ1-1; the D gene is possibly TRBD1 (6 bases). From germline, CDR1 is MDHEN and CDR2 SYDVKM. The length of the CDR3 is 13 residues. Trimming left V 7 bases short and J 4 bases short, with 13 bases between. The CDR3 sequence is CASNGRGGTEAFF. Written as DNA, the CDR3 is TGTGCCAGCAACGGAAGGGGGGGCACTGAAGCTTTCTTT.

This clonotype was recorded at least ten times. The chain uses TRBV6-5 and TRBJ1-1; no reliable D call. CDR1 MNHEY and CDR2 SVGAGI come from the germline V gene. This CDR3 is built from 13 residues. Trimming cost V 2 bases and J 1 base, with 5 bases left between them. The CDR3 nucleotides read TGTGCCAGCAGTTACGAAGGGAACACTGAAGCTTTCTTT. Translation: CASSYEGNTEAFF.

This clonotype turned up a few times. J is TRBJ1-1 and V is TRBV19; 7 bases align to TRBD1. CDR1 is LNHDA and CDR2 is SQIVND in the germline V gene (reference sequence). The CDR3 has 14 residues. J gave up 3 bases and V 6 bases, and 7 bases lay outside the gene matches. The CDR3 nucleotides are TGTGCCAGTAGGAAAGACAGGGCGGACACTGAAGCTTTCTTT. Amino acids: CASRKDRADTEAFF.

This clonotype showed up just a few times. The chain combines TRBV7-2 with TRBJ2-7; tentative D call: TRBD2 (6 bases). The CDR3 totals 18 residues. Trimming removed 3 bases from V and 0 bases from J, with 21 bases in between. Germline CDR1 SGHTA, CDR2 FQGNSA. The CDR3 loop is CASSLEGKSGPSSYEQYF. CDR3 coding DNA: TGTGCCAGCAGCTTGGAGGGGAAAAGCGGGCCTAGCTCCTACGAGCAGTACTTC.

This clonotype was recorded many times. Here the CDR3 DNA reads TGCAGTGCTTCTCCGGGAGGGTTCTCCTACGAGCAGTACTTC. Translated: CSASPGGFSYEQYF. J is TRBJ2-7 and V is TRBV20-1; 8 positions agree with TRBD2. Germline CDR1 DFQATT, CDR2 SNEGSKA (reference sequence). CDR3 length: 14 residues. Unmatched junction bases numbered 6, after V lost 5 bases and J lost 0 bases.

This clonotype was recorded many times. V and J are TRBV29-1 and TRBJ2-5; possibly TRBD2 for D (5 bases). Germline values: CDR1 SQVTM, CDR2 ANQGSEA. The CDR3 is 14 amino acids. V was trimmed by 3 bases and J by 2 bases, leaving 13 bases between them. CDR3 in amino acids: CSVDGRKNQETQYF. The CDR3 coding sequence is TGCAGCGTTGATGGGAGAAAGAATCAAGAGACCCAGTACTTC.

This clonotype appeared many times. The DNA for the CDR3 is TGTGCCAGCTCACCGGGACAGGGATTCTACGAGCAGTACTTC. It codes for CASSPGQGFYEQYF. The chain carries TRBV18 and TRBJ2-7; 9 nucleotides match TRBD1. The CDR3 has 14 residues. The trim removed 3 bases at V and 3 bases at J, leaving 3 bases unmatched. Germline V lookup: CDR1 KGHSH, CDR2 LQKENI.

This clonotype occurred many times. The chain joins TRBV7-2 to TRBJ2-1, with 8 bases matching TRBD2. CDR1 and CDR2 (germline): SGHTA, FQGNSA. V lost 0 bases, J lost 5 bases, and 9 bases stayed unmatched. CDR3 length equals 17 residues. CDR3 in amino acids: CASSLAVIAGSNNEQFF. The DNA of the CDR3 is TGTGCCAGCAGCTTAGCGGTAATAGCGGGATCCAACAATGAGCAGTTCTTC. The full variable domain, completed using reference TRBV7-2 and TRBJ2-1, is GAGVSQSPSNKVTEKGKDVELRCDPISGHTALYWYRQSLGQGLEFLIYFQGNSAPDKSGLPSDRFSAERTGGSVSTLTIQRTQQEDSAVYLCASSLAVIAGSNNEQFFGPGTRLTVL.

Here the CDR3 reads CASSTGRYTGELFF. The DNA for the CDR3 is TGTGCCAGCAGTACCGGGCGATACACCGGGGAGCTGTTTTTT. The chain links TRBV6-2 or TRBV6-3 to TRBJ2-2; the D is unclear. V lost 5 bases and J 3 bases, leaving 10 bases between the germline ends. From germline, CDR1 is MNHEY and CDR2 SVGEGT. The CDR3 is 14 residues long.

This clonotype was counted only a few times. The chain uses TRBV28 and TRBJ2-3, with TRBD2 identical over 10 bases. Germline-derived CDR1 and CDR2 are MDHEN and SYDVKM. The CDR3 is 18 residues long. Trimming cost V 5 bases and J 1 base; bases outside gene matches: 12. The CDR3 protein is CASSPARLSGRRTDTQYF. In DNA form, the CDR3 reads TGTGCCAGCAGTCCCGCTCGTCTTAGCGGGAGGCGCACAGATACGCAGTATTTT.

Worth noting for this clonotype: This may be a read error, as it is one base from a much larger clone. The rearrangement links TRBV7-3 to TRBJ2-5, with D unresolved. CDR3 size: 13 residues. Per the germline V gene, CDR1 is SGHTA and CDR2 is FQGTGA. CDR3 in DNA: TGTGCCGGCAGCTCGCCTCCCCAAGAGACCCAGTACTTC. Protein: CAGSSPPQETQYF. The full variable domain, completed using reference TRBV7-3 and TRBJ2-5, is GAGVSQTPSNKVTEKGKYVELRCDPISGHTALYWYRQSLGQGPEFLIYFQGTGAADDSGLPNDRFFAVRPEGSVSTLKIQRTERGDSAVYLCAGSSPPQETQYFGPGTRLLVL.

This clonotype has ten or more counts. This chain joins TRBV7-6 and TRBJ2-3; the D is unclear. Germline-derived CDR1 and CDR2 are SGHVS and FNYEAQ. The CDR3 is made up of 14 amino acids. Trimming took off 5 bases at V and 0 bases at J, with 9 bases between the two ends. The CDR3 DNA is TGTGCCAGCAGCCTGACGAGTAGCACAGATACGCAGTATTTT. Protein product: CASSLTSSTDTQYF.

This clonotype was observed many times. This chain links TRBV2 with TRBJ1-1, with a tentative D call TRBD1 (6 bases). The V gene lost 11 bases and the J gene lost 3 bases, with 16 bases spanning the gap. The CDR3 totals 13 residues. Germline V gene data show CDR1 as SNHLY and CDR2 as FYNNEI. The CDR3 coding sequence is TGTGCCCGCGAAGGACAGATGGACACTGAAGCTTTCTTT. This encodes CAREGQMDTEAFF.